This TCR beta chain emerged from a study of beta chain features in type 1 diabetes (dated by TCRdb to the late 2010s). Study-wide context: Mean age, gender distribution, total cell number and subset yield did not differ between patients and healthy donors. In the study, TCRB repertoires of sorted circulating CD4+ T cell subsets from recently diagnosed type 1 diabetes patients were compared with those of matched healthy donors. A total of some 100,000,000 sorted cells were examined across all samples, and a strong correlation was observed between cell number per subset and RNA yield. Regulatory and stem cell-like memory subsets were isolated from only 8 patients and roughly 8 healthy donors, whereas naive and central memory subsets came from all 30 or so donors.

All of the isolated RNA was reverse transcribed with the High Capacity cDNA Reverse Transcription Kit, so expressed TCRB transcripts were sequenced. Deep immunoSEQ sequencing was applied to naive, central memory and regulatory T cell samples, giving an average of roughly 3.5 million total reads per sample. After sorted cells were lysed in RLT buffer, RNA was extracted with DNase-treated RNeasy Micro or Mini kits, with the choice depending on cell number. Each cell subset was processed on its own to prevent cross-contamination, while patient and healthy donor samples were processed together. Using the immunoSEQ multiplex PCR, TCRB sequences were amplified from cDNA into 87-bp fragments spanning the CDR3 region. The amplicons were sequenced using the Illumina HiSeq platform. In the source study's methods: PCR bias was corrected computationally using synthetic template baselines, and reads within Hamming distance 2 were collapsed, with unmergeable singletons discarded. Reads were aligned to IMGT to assign V, D and J genes, CDR3 length, and insertions or deletions at six rearrangement sites. Within each subset, clonotype counts were normalized to the number of sorted cells before true diversity and Gini coefficients were calculated with the tcR R package. The overlap coefficient, calculated on TCRB nucleotide sequences, was used to quantify repertoire sharing. Imported from immuneACCESS, the table was reduced by TCRdb to in-frame sequences with V and J called. These copies leave out some clones; in studies compared against another copy, an unresolved V gene accounts for under half, and the cause of the remainder is not known. That table gives V, J and clone size, and the DNA gave D and trimming. The sample includes 150,000 to 200,000 clones, with 7.5% to 9.5% observed a single time. The ten most abundant clones make up 2% to 3% of the sample.

This clone was seen ten or more times. No antigen is known for it. No much larger clonotype is one base removed from it; base qualities were not supplied. A single peripheral blood draw of around 0.11 L on average was collected from each donor into heparinised tubes. Naive, central memory, regulatory and stem cell-like memory CD4+ T cells were sorted on a BD FACSAria II using a panel including CD45RO, CCR7, CD25, CD127, CD95 and CD27. A purity above 98% was achieved for all sorted populations. Right away, PBMCs were isolated by Lymphoprep density gradient centrifugation and were stained directly, with no culture step. Samples were stained and sorted in pairs, with one healthy donor and one patient per experiment, so that batch effects were minimized. Points the paper makes about the study in general: At VDJ recombination sites, patients with type 1 diabetes made fewer insertions and deleted more nucleotides, a pattern implying thymic rearrangement abnormalities. A moderate but significant shortening of TCRB CDR3 length was observed in type 1 diabetes patients in all four CD4+ subsets. Sequencing cDNA rather than genomic DNA could over-represent highly expressing activated cells, although activation and CD3 levels did not differ between groups. Naive, central memory and regulatory TCRB repertoires appeared to be more alike among patients than among healthy donors. HLA sub-analyses involved small numbers of individuals, so any influence of HLA type on TCRB rearrangement remained unresolved. Shorter templates might have been favored by PCR, but patient and control samples were amplified and corrected together, so both groups would have been affected equally by any skew.

Germline trimming amounts to 0 bases on V and 4 bases on J, with 5 as the count of junction bases outside the gene matches. Reading from cysteine to phenylalanine, the CDR3 counts 15 amino acids. Just the 45-base CDR3 DNA is kept, in frame starting at base 1. The germline V gene supplies CDR1 KGHSH and CDR2 LQKENI. Source material: central memory CD4+ T cells from blood. The rearrangement joined TRBV18 to TRBJ1-2, with 7 central nucleotides matching TRBD1. This clonotype was obtained from a young woman in good health. The nucleotide sequence reads as follows: TGTGCCAGCTCACCACCGACAGGGCGTACCTATGGCTACACCTTC. Its protein product is CASSPPTGRTYGYTF.